This TCR beta chain was captured by sequencing in a study of T cell clonotyping in hematopoietic cell transplantation. Repertoires were generated with immunoSEQ multiplex PCR, while TCRdb's copy carries only in-frame clones and drops some. The sample lists about 9,400 clones; about three quarters were seen once. CDR3 length: 15 residues. The germline V gene has CDR1 SNHLY and CDR2 FYNNEI. The V gene lost 4 bases and the J gene lost 0 bases, with 10 bases spanning the gap. The origin of this receptor is a male patient aged 35 to 55 who had an allogeneic stem cell transplant from a related donor, so the T cells may come from the graft donor. Some clones in this sample may be carry-over from other donors' samples. The chain uses TRBV2 and TRBJ2-1; tentatively, D is TRBD1 (5 bases). The sequences come from PBMCs, collected 180 days after allogeneic stem cell transplant. The CDR3 DNA reads as TGTGCCAGCAGTGGACGACAGAGCTCCTACAATGAGCAGTTCTTC. Its translation is CASSGRQSSYNEQFF.